One sample yielded the 18 T cell receptor beta chains listed below, sequenced in a study of OX40 agonist ivuxolimab in advanced cancers. Sequencing was performed with immunoSEQ multiplex PCR; in TCRdb, only in-frame clones are kept and a portion is missing. The sample gives approximately 35,000 clones, about 80% of which show up once; approximately 24% is in the top ten. The specimen was CD4+ or CD8+ T cells sorted from blood, collected in a trial of the OX40 agonist ivuxolimab. These receptors came from an adult with an advanced solid tumor such as melanoma, head and neck, liver or kidney cancer.

The chain links TRBV19 to TRBJ2-6; the D gene is possibly TRBD1 (6 bases). The CDR3 is 15 residues long. Germline CDR1 is LNHDA and CDR2 is SQIVND (reference sequence). The V end was cut by 3 bases, the J end by 4 bases, with 10 bases between. The CDR3 sequence is CASSINRAGANVLTF. DNA for the CDR3: TGTGCCAGTAGTATCAACAGGGCCGGGGCCAACGTCCTGACTTTC.

The genes are TRBV7-2 and TRBJ2-1; no clear D gene. The CDR3 loop spans 13 amino acids. Trimming stripped 1 base from V and 4 bases from J, with 5 bases between. Germline values: CDR1 SGHTA, CDR2 FQGNSA. CDR3 region: CASSLVGYNEQFF. CDR3 DNA sequence: TGTGCCAGCAGCTTAGTTGGGTACAATGAGCAGTTCTTC.

The V gene is TRBV15, the J gene TRBJ1-2, with D unclear. V shed 0 bases and J shed 4 bases, with 9 bases lying between them. Germline lookup yields CDR1 LNHNV and CDR2 YYDKDF (reference sequence). The CDR3 contains 14 residues. The DNA for the CDR3 is TGTGCCACCAGCAGAGAGCGGCAAATCTATGGCTACACCTTC. Translating gives CATSRERQIYGYTF.

The chain recombines TRBV7-9 with TRBJ1-2; D is perhaps TRBD1 (6 bases). CDR3 length: 14 residues. V lost 5 bases, J lost 8 bases, and 18 bases lay in between. Per the germline V gene, CDR1 is SEHNR and CDR2 is FQNEAQ (reference sequence). The CDR3, as DNA: TGTGCCAGCAGCCTAGGGACACCCAACTCGGGCTACACCTTC. It encodes CASSLGTPNSGYTF.

The rearrangement links TRBV19 to TRBJ2-5, with D perhaps assigned TRBD1 or TRBD2 (5 bases each). Trimming shortened V by 5 bases and J by 5 bases, and 24 bases separated the two germline ends. Germline V gene sequence: CDR1 LNHDA, CDR2 SQIVND (reference sequence). The CDR3 length is 17 residues. The CDR3 DNA sequence: TGTGCCAGTAGTGAGGGCCGGGGCGGTCTCGTGGGGGAGACCCAGTACTTC. Its protein product is CASSEGRGGLVGETQYF. The full variable domain, completed using reference TRBV19 and TRBJ2-5, is DGGITQSPKYLFRKEGQNVTLSCEQNLNHDAMYWYRQDPGQGLRLIYYSQIVNDFQKGDIAEGYSVSREKKESFPLTVTSAQKNPTAFYLCASSEGRGGLVGETQYFGPGTRLLVL.

The J gene is TRBJ2-6, the V gene TRBV11-2; unclear D gene. Deletions cut 2 bases from V and 2 bases from J, with 10 bases between. Germline lookup yields CDR1 SGHAT and CDR2 FQNNGV. CDR3 length: 16 residues. The CDR3, as DNA: TGTGCCAGCAGCTTAAGGACGGAGACTGGGGCCAACGTCCTGACTTTC. Its protein is CASSLRTETGANVLTF.

This rearrangement joins TRBV5-1 to TRBJ2-2; 7 bases are a match to TRBD1. Germline V lookup: CDR1 SGHRS, CDR2 YFSETQ. The length of the CDR3 is 15 residues. The junction had 1 base not matched to a gene; V was cut back by 1 base and J by 1 base. This CDR3 is CASSLWTGNTGELFF. DNA of the CDR3: TGCGCCAGCAGCTTGTGGACAGGGAACACCGGGGAGCTGTTTTTT.

CDR3 amino acids: CASSLEPVNYGYTF. The CDR3 nucleotides read TGCGCCAGCAGCTTGGAGCCGGTTAACTATGGCTACACCTTC. The chain is built from TRBV5-1 and TRBJ1-2; unclear D gene. There are 14 residues in the CDR3. Trimming shortened V by 0 bases and J by 1 base, and 7 bases separated the two germline ends. From germline, CDR1 is SGHRS and CDR2 YFSETQ.

V gene TRBV27 combines with J gene TRBJ2-3; perhaps TRBD2 as D (7 bases). Germline CDR1 is MNHEY and CDR2 is SMNVEV (reference sequence). The length of the CDR3 is 15 residues. The V end was cut by 2 bases, the J end by 3 bases, with 12 bases between. The chain's CDR3 is CASSLGGGWTDTQYF. CDR3 in DNA: TGTGCCAGCAGTTTAGGGGGGGGCTGGACAGATACGCAGTATTTT.

V is TRBV5-1 and J is TRBJ2-7; TRBD1 might be the D (6 bases). V lost 4 bases and J lost 5, with 16 bases in between. The CDR3 has 14 amino acids. Germline V lookup: CDR1 SGHRS, CDR2 YFSETQ. This CDR3 is CASSLQGWLDEQYF. The CDR3 DNA sequence: TGCGCCAGCAGCCTACAGGGCTGGTTGGACGAGCAGTACTTC. Supplemented by reference TRBV5-1 and TRBJ2-7, the full variable domain reads KAGVTQTPRYLIKTRGQQVTLSCSPISGHRSVSWYQQTPGQGLQFLFEYFSETQRNKGNFPGRFSGRQFSNSRSEMNVSTLELGDSALYLCASSLQGWLDEQYFGPGTRLTVT.

CDR3 bases: TGTGCCAGCAGCTTGCTAGCGGGGGACTACAATGAGCAGTTCTTC. Amino acids: CASSLLAGDYNEQFF. V is TRBV11-2 and J is TRBJ2-1; TRBD2 matches at 10 bases. There are 15 residues in the CDR3. The junction had 2 bases not matched to a gene; V was cut back by 3 bases and J by 3 bases. The germline V gene encodes CDR1 SGHAT and CDR2 FQNNGV.

The chain carries TRBV6-1 and TRBJ2-7; 8 nucleotides line up with TRBD1. Unmatched junction bases numbered 10, after V lost 6 bases and J lost 3 bases. The CDR3 is 15 residues long. Germline V CDR1 and CDR2: MNHNS, SASEGT. The CDR3 loop is CASRGQGRSLYEQYF. CDR3 DNA: TGTGCCAGCAGAGGACAGGGTAGGTCTCTCTACGAGCAGTACTTC.

The rearrangement uses TRBV30 and TRBJ2-5, with 7 nucleotides matching TRBD1. The V and J ends lost 0 bases and 3 bases, in that order; junction bases with no gene match: 1. Germline CDR1 is GTSNPN and CDR2 is SVGIG (reference sequence). The CDR3 runs to 13 residues. CDR3 nucleotide sequence: TGTGCCTGGAGTGTCGGACAGGAAGAGACCCAGTACTTC. Encoded protein: CAWSVGQEETQYF. Using reference TRBV30 and TRBJ2-5 for the parts outside the CDR3, the full variable domain is SQTIHQWPATLVQPVGSPLSLECTVEGTSNPNLYWYRQAAGRGLQLLFYSVGIGQISSEVPQNLSASRPQDRQFILSSKKLLLSDSGFYLCAWSVGQEETQYFGPGTRLLVL.

Only a few counts were recorded for this clone. The V and J genes are TRBV19 and TRBJ2-7; 10 bases align to TRBD1. Germline assignment: CDR1 LNHDA and CDR2 SQIVND (reference sequence). The CDR3 length is 15 residues. V shed 4 bases and J 5 bases; nucleotides not matched to a gene: 8. CDR3 protein: CASSTGTGVKDEQYF. The DNA for the CDR3 is TGTGCCAGTAGTACCGGGACAGGGGTGAAGGACGAGCAGTACTTC.

V usage is TRBV7-2 and J usage is TRBJ2-7, with 7 nucleotides matching TRBD2. CDR3 length equals 14 residues. Trimming took 6 bases from V and 4 from J; bases not matched to a gene: 9. Germline CDR1 and CDR2: SGHTA and FQGNSA. CDR3 coding DNA: TGTGCCAGCAGTTCCGGGACTACAAATTACGAGCAGTACTTC. As protein: CASSSGTTNYEQYF.

The genes are TRBV11-2 and TRBJ2-7, with a tentative D call TRBD2 (6 bases). Germline-derived CDR1 and CDR2 are SGHAT and FQNNGV. V was shortened by 1 base and J by 3 bases, with 10 bases between the two germline ends. The CDR3 has 14 residues. CDR3 nucleotide sequence: TGTGCCAGCAGCTTAGTGGGGGGTTACTACGAGCAGTACTTC. It specifies CASSLVGGYYEQYF. Full variable domain (rest looked up from reference TRBV11-2 and TRBJ2-7): EAGVAQSPRYKIIEKRQSVAFWCNPISGHATLYWYQQILGQGPKLLIQFQNNGVVDDSQLPKDRFSAERLKGVDSTLKIQPAKLEDSAVYLCASSLVGGYYEQYFGPGTRLTVT.

The gene calls are TRBV7-2 and TRBJ2-5, with 8 bases matching TRBD2. The CDR3 consists of 15 residues. Germline values: CDR1 SGHTA, CDR2 FQGNSA. Losses at the gene ends were 2 bases for V and 3 bases for J; bases not matched to a gene: 5. CDR3 residues: CASSLWRGAEETQYF. CDR3 DNA sequence: TGTGCCAGCAGCTTATGGCGGGGGGCCGAAGAGACCCAGTACTTC.

The sample holds a few counts of this clone. The chain is built from TRBV19 and TRBJ1-4; tentatively, D is TRBD1 (5 bases). CDR1 is LNHDA and CDR2 is SQIVND in the germline V gene (reference sequence). The V end lost 3 bases, the J end lost 11 bases, and 19 bases lay between the germline ends. The CDR3 is 15 amino acids. The CDR3 sequence: CASSMSGQGGLKLFF. CDR3 in DNA: TGTGCCAGTAGTATGTCGGGGCAGGGCGGTTTGAAACTGTTTTTT.